This T cell receptor (beta chain) comes out of a study of shared clonotypes between healthy human individuals (dated by TCRdb to about 2020). Regarding the complete study: The cohort included a few men and two women between 18 and 49 years of age. Per donor, three plates each were used for CD4 naive and CD4 memory, two for CD8 naive, and one for CD8 memory. Blood TCR repertoires of a handful of healthy adults were deeply sequenced to estimate repertoire size and the extent of clonotype sharing between individuals. To increase sequencing depth and limit assay-specific biases, different laboratories used diverse techniques to prepare libraries and sequence TCR repertoires. Leukapheresis yielded between about 0.94 and 9.5 billion PBMCs per donor. Overall study outcomes, separate from this receptor: Naive subsets generally had larger estimated clonotype richness than memory subsets. Compared with non-shared clonotypes, clonotypes shared by all four sorted-subset donors had higher generation probabilities. Based on pairwise subsampling, the degree of clonotype sharing among donors was expected to be affected by sequencing depth. Sampling was restricted to blood, and TCR repertoires in tissues likely differ from the TCR repertoires found in blood. Across several donors, approximately 4.9% of naive CD4, roughly 3.4% of naive CD8, around 2.1% of memory CD4, and approximately 0.4% of memory CD8 clonotypes were shared. Incomplete sequencing was indicated by rarefaction of sorted-subset datasets, despite the large sequencing depth. Because the study included a small number of donors, the genetic and exposure-history diversity represented was limited.

Looking up the germline V gene yields CDR1 SGDLS and CDR2 YYNGEE. The CDR3 sequence holds 15 residues, the cysteine and phenylalanine included. The kept DNA is CDR3 alone, 45 bases in frame from the first base. From V the trimming removes 3 bases and from J it removes 6 bases, while the gene matches leave 8 bases of the junction unaccounted for. The donors were healthy, HIV-negative adults who had no recently reported acute infections or vaccinations. Every donor was a Caucasian adult living in Nashville, Tennessee, USA. CD4+ T cells were enriched by magnetic negative selection; naive cells were then positively selected on CD45RA, and the negative fraction formed the memory subset. After blood collection by leukapheresis, PBMCs were isolated using Ficoll-Histopaque density gradient centrifugation and then cryopreserved in the vapor phase of liquid nitrogen. Analytical flow cytometry was used to check the purity and quantity of every magnetically sorted T cell population. Genomic DNA was isolated from each sorted fraction and quantified by UV absorbance on a Nanodrop 2000c.

Using the deep immunoSEQ assay, TCR CDR3 regions were amplified from genomic DNA by multiplex PCR. For each cell subset, the extracted genomic DNA was distributed evenly across all wells of several immunoSEQ 96-well plates, and each plate served as one replicate. For sorted subsets, 200 to 250 ng of genomic DNA, equivalent to 25,000 to 35,000 T cell genomes, went into each replicate PCR. Purified libraries were measured with a Qubit 3.0 fluorometer, size-checked on a Bioanalyzer 2100, and measured again with the KAPA Library Quantification kit. Every immunoSEQ 96-well plate was sequenced on a separate single-read 150-cycle Illumina NextSeq 550 flow cell. As for the original processing: Because only junctional sequences without quality scores were contained in the immunoSEQ output, filtering matching that applied to full-length reads could not be performed. Sequences were annotated with PyIR, a Python wrapper for IgBLAST v1.9, and V/J genes and CDR3 were assigned using IMGT germline references. Reads with weak V/J assignments (E-value above 1e-6), missing CDR3, stop codons, out-of-frame junctions, or ambiguous translated residues were removed. V3J clonotypes were defined as sequences sharing an identical inferred V gene, J gene, and CDR3 amino acid sequence. Percentage overlap between repertoires was computed as shared unique clonotypes divided by the size of the smaller repertoire. Richness of each repertoire was evaluated using RTK rarefaction, the Chao1 estimator, and Recon v2.1 estimates of unobserved clonotypes. For all TCRbeta clonotypes obtained by the gDNA method from a handful of donors, generation probabilities were computed with OLGA. Not all clones reach the TCRdb copy of this immuneACCESS table, which keeps in-frame sequences only. Checked studies attribute under half of the gap to unresolved V genes and leave the rest unexplained. V, J and clone size were drawn from that table, and D and trimming were deduced from the DNA. Recorded for this sample are approximately 2.4 million clones; about 94% of them occurred a single time. Roughly 0.13% of the sample comes from the top ten.

A note on this clone: Its target antigen remains unknown. Base qualities were left out, and no much larger clone turns up one base away.

Sequencing used naive CD4+ T cells sorted from blood. The meaning of the sample's cell subset or site label: CD45RA+ positively selected. The TCR sequence derives from a man aged 18 to 30 in good health. The V and J segments used are TRBV9 and TRBJ1-5; 8 bases in between match TRBD1. For the CDR3, the sequence is CASSASGGPSQPQHF. The DNA reads as follows: TGTGCCAGCAGCGCCTCAGGGGGCCCTTCTCAGCCCCAGCATTTT.